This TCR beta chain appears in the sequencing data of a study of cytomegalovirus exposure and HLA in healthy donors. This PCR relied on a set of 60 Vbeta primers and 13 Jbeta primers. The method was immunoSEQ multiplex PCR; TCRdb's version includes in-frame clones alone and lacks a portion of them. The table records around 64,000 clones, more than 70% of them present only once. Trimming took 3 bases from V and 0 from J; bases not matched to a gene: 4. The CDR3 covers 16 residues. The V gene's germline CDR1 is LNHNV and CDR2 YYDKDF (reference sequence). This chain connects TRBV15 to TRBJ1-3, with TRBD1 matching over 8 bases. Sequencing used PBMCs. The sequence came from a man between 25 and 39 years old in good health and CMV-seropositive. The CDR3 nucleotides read TGTGCCACCAGCAGCTGGACAGGGAGCTCTGGAAACACCATATATTTT. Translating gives CATSSWTGSSGNTIYF.